One T cell receptor (beta chain) is described in this entry. Its antigen is unknown. The assay was immunoSEQ multiplex PCR, and TCRdb's table has in-frame clones only and misses some. The sample holds roughly 120,000 clones, 80% to 95% seen once. This entry belongs to a study of CD4+ T cells in melanoma. Overall study findings and caveats: Reportedly, melanoma neoantigen-specific CD4+ T cells showed varied differentiation states. A reported correlation linked neoantigen-specific CD4+ T cells to CD8+, macrophage and B cell function.

Germline V gene lookup returns CDR1 SGHRS and CDR2 YFSETQ. CDR3 length equals 19 residues. V shed 4 bases, J shed 5 bases, and the junction held 21 bases outside the gene matches. The sample was peripheral blood. The sequence was collected from a human donor with melanoma. This chain uses TRBV5-1 with TRBJ2-3; 8 nucleotides align to TRBD1. The CDR3 loop reads CASSRELYGPTGEKDTQYF. In DNA form, the CDR3 reads TGCGCCAGCAGCAGGGAGCTTTACGGACCGACAGGGGAGAAAGATACGCAGTATTTT.